A selection of T cell receptor beta chains follows, all from one sample in a study of blood T cells in healthy people across ages. In TCRdb, the 5' RACE reads were re-called with MiXCR into one record per CDR3 protein. The profile covers under 2,000,000 distinct CDR3 sequences, with roughly 50% appearing a single time and less than 2.5% taken by the ten largest. The sample taken for sequencing was blood. The receptors derive from a woman aged 40 to 50 in good health. Each CDR3 is given with its conserved first and last residue. D genes are given only for firm matches. For some rows the clone size is stated as once, few or many, or as a class when expanded; others skip it.

d_call	v_call	clone_size	j_call	cdr3_aa	cdr3_nt
TRBD2	TRBV4-2	NA	TRBJ2-1	CASSQPPERGVHYKQFF	TGTGCCAGCAGCCAACCCCCAGAGCGGGGGGTCCATTATAAGCAGTTCTTC
TRBD2	TRBV27	many	TRBJ2-4	CASSRQSPTSGGLGDIQYF	TGTGCCAGCAGCCGTCAATCCCCGACTAGCGGGGGACTCGGGGACATTCAGTACTTC
NA	TRBV13	NA	TRBJ1-2	CASSLQQGRNGYTF	TGTGCCAGCAGCTTACAGCAGGGACGGAATGGCTACACCTTC
NA	TRBV12-3/TRBV12-4	few	TRBJ2-3	CATGTRPTDTQYF	TGTGCGACCGGGACGAGGCCTACAGATACGCAGTATTTT
NA	TRBV19	NA	TRBJ2-7	CASSTPGSTLYEQYF	TGTGCCAGTAGCACCCCGGGTTCAACTCTCTACGAGCAGTACTTC
NA	TRBV29-1	NA	TRBJ1-5	CSVVPDGNQPQHF	TGCAGCGTTGTTCCGGACGGAAATCAGCCCCAGCATTTT
TRBD2	TRBV4-3	few	TRBJ2-7	CASSQGTSGGLEQYF	TGCGCCAGCAGCCAAGGGACTAGCGGGGGGTTGGAGCAGTACTTC
NA	TRBV20-1	few	TRBJ2-5	CSVEGGQETQYF	TGCAGTGTCGAGGGGGGGCAAGAGACCCAGTACTTC
NA	TRBV28	NA	TRBJ2-5	CASSLAAASEQYF	TGTGCCAGCAGTTTAGCCGCAGCCTCAGAGCAGTACTTC
NA	TRBV12-3/TRBV12-4	many	TRBJ2-7	CASSDRSYEQYF	TGTGCCAGCAGCGACAGGTCCTACGAGCAGTACTTC
NA	TRBV6-5	NA	TRBJ2-7	CASSYSPRGNSYEQYF	TGTGCCAGCAGTTACTCGCCCCGAGGGAACTCCTACGAGCAGTACTTC
NA	TRBV20-1	NA	TRBJ2-5	CSALTRLDGETQYF	TGCAGTGCCCTAACCCGGCTAGATGGGGAGACCCAGTACTTC
TRBD2	TRBV10-3	NA	TRBJ2-5	CAISIAGGGETQYF	TGTGCCATCAGCATAGCGGGGGGCGGGGAGACCCAGTACTTC
TRBD1	TRBV6-2/TRBV6-3	NA	TRBJ1-2	CASIPGQGASNYGYTF	TGTGCCAGCATCCCGGGACAGGGGGCCTCCAACTATGGCTACACCTTC
NA	TRBV5-1	NA	TRBJ2-3	CASSPESYTQYF	TGCGCCAGCAGCCCAGAGTCCTATACGCAGTATTTT
TRBD1	TRBV7-9	NA	TRBJ2-5	CASSSDRVKETQYF	TGTGCCAGCAGCTCCGACAGGGTTAAAGAGACCCAGTACTTC
NA	TRBV4-3	few	TRBJ2-3	CASSQGVLITDTQYF	TGCGCCAGCAGCCAAGGGGTACTGATCACAGATACGCAGTATTTT
TRBD1	TRBV6-6	NA	TRBJ2-6	CASSYQQGSSGANVLTF	TGTGCCAGCAGTTACCAACAGGGGAGCTCTGGGGCCAACGTCCTGACTTTC
TRBD1	TRBV12-3/TRBV12-4	NA	TRBJ1-6	CASNPDRAPNNSPLHF	TGTGCCAGCAACCCCGACAGGGCCCCTAACAATTCACCCCTCCACTTT
TRBD2	TRBV28	NA	TRBJ2-5	CASSRRLAGGSTTQYF	TGTGCCAGCAGCCGTCGACTAGCGGGGGGCTCTACGACCCAGTACTTC
NA	TRBV20-1	NA	TRBJ2-3	CSARREVADTQYF	TGCAGTGCTAGAAGAGAGGTGGCAGATACGCAGTATTTT
NA	TRBV6-6	NA	TRBJ1-2	CASTVGTRKNYGYTF	TGTGCCAGCACCGTCGGCACCCGGAAGAACTATGGCTACACCTTC
NA	TRBV27	many	TRBJ2-5	CASSLLAGSQETQYF	TGTGCCAGCAGTTTATTGGCAGGTTCCCAAGAGACCCAGTACTTC
NA	TRBV24-1	once	TRBJ2-5	CATSDVRQYQETQYF	TGTGCCACCAGTGATGTCCGACAGTACCAAGAGACCCAGTACTTC
NA	TRBV4-3	few	TRBJ2-1	CASSQDRIYNEQFF	TGCGCCAGCAGCCAAGATAGGATTTACAATGAGCAGTTCTTC
NA	TRBV4-1	NA	TRBJ1-6	CASSQAYLGPLHF	TGCGCCAGCAGCCAAGCGTACTTGGGACCCCTCCACTTT
TRBD1	TRBV29-1	NA	TRBJ1-5	CSVSDRVSQPQHF	TGCAGCGTCTCGGACAGGGTCTCTCAGCCCCAGCATTTT
NA	TRBV19	few	TRBJ1-2	CASSIATSNYGYTF	TGTGCCAGTAGTATAGCAACATCTAACTATGGCTACACCTTC
TRBD1	TRBV28	NA	TRBJ2-7	CASSHGDSQSYEQYF	TGTGCCAGCAGTCATGGGGACAGTCAATCCTACGAGCAGTACTTC
NA	TRBV19	NA	TRBJ1-5	CASSMGLEGNQPQHF	TGTGCCAGTAGTATGGGGTTGGAAGGCAATCAGCCCCAGCATTTT
NA	TRBV7-2	NA	TRBJ2-6	CASSLVSVSGANVLTF	TGTGCCAGCAGCTTAGTTTCGGTCTCTGGGGCCAACGTCCTGACTTTC
NA	TRBV5-1	few	TRBJ2-1	CASKLPAVNEQFF	TGCGCCAGCAAACTACCGGCGGTCAATGAGCAGTTCTTC
NA	TRBV20-1	NA	TRBJ2-1	CSARDFDEQFF	TGCAGTGCTAGAGATTTCGATGAGCAGTTCTTC
NA	TRBV7-2	NA	TRBJ2-1	CASSLVWVQFF	TGTGCCAGCAGCTTAGTGTGGGTGCAGTTCTTC
NA	TRBV6-1	few	TRBJ2-5	CASSDYDGGAETQYF	TGTGCCAGCAGTGACTACGATGGAGGGGCAGAGACCCAGTACTTC
TRBD2	TRBV20-1	NA	TRBJ2-7	CSAMRSGGPTYEQYF	TGCAGTGCTATGCGCAGCGGGGGTCCCACCTACGAGCAGTACTTC
NA	TRBV6-2/TRBV6-3	NA	TRBJ1-6	CASSRGTLTYNSPLHF	TGTGCCAGTTCCAGAGGGACCCTGACCTATAATTCACCCCTCCACTTT
NA	TRBV20-1	many	TRBJ2-3	CSARLAGRGEGTDTQYF	TGCAGTGCTAGACTGGCAGGGCGCGGGGAAGGCACAGATACGCAGTATTTT
NA	TRBV5-1	once	TRBJ2-5	CASSLETAAQYF	TGCGCCAGCAGCTTGGAAACCGCAGCCCAGTACTTC
NA	TRBV5-1	NA	TRBJ2-5	CASSLPQGSETQYF	TGCGCCAGCAGCCTCCCACAGGGTTCGGAGACCCAGTACTTC
NA	TRBV7-7	NA	TRBJ2-5	CASSAPGTSGETQYF	TGTGCTAGCAGTGCCCCAGGGACGTCGGGAGAGACCCAGTACTTC
NA	TRBV7-2	NA	TRBJ1-2	CASSLVDRIKANYGYTF	TGTGCCAGCAGCTTAGTTGACAGAATTAAAGCTAACTATGGCTACACCTTC
NA	TRBV20-1	NA	TRBJ2-7	CSARLAGYEQYF	TGCAGTGCTAGACTGGCAGGCTACGAGCAGTACTTC
NA	TRBV18	NA	TRBJ2-7	CASSPGILTYEQYF	TGTGCCAGCTCACCGGGCATACTAACCTACGAGCAGTACTTC
TRBD2	TRBV4-3	NA	TRBJ2-6	CASSQEGLAGYSGANVLTF	TGCGCCAGCAGCCAAGAGGGACTAGCGGGGTATTCTGGGGCCAACGTCCTGACTTTC
TRBD2	TRBV11-2	few	TRBJ2-3	CASSFGRLAGTLTDTQYF	TGTGCCAGCAGCTTCGGCCGACTAGCGGGGACACTCACAGATACGCAGTATTTT
NA	TRBV27	few	TRBJ1-2	CASSPLGESNYGYTF	TGTGCCAGCAGTCCCCTGGGGGAGTCTAACTATGGCTACACCTTC
TRBD1	TRBV4-1	NA	TRBJ1-2	CASSHTGGDGYTF	TGCGCCAGCAGCCATACAGGGGGAGACGGCTACACCTTC
TRBD2	TRBV27	NA	TRBJ2-5	CASSLIGLEQETQYF	TGTGCCAGCAGTTTAATTGGACTAGAGCAAGAGACCCAGTACTTC
NA	TRBV24-1	NA	TRBJ2-5	CATGSSGETQYF	TGTGCCACCGGAAGCTCGGGAGAGACCCAGTACTTC
NA	TRBV5-1	NA	TRBJ2-3	CASSLGGDRIDTQYF	TGCGCCAGCAGCTTGGGAGGGGACCGCATAGATACGCAGTATTTT
NA	TRBV5-1	few	TRBJ1-2	CASSLSAGPNYGYTF	TGCGCCAGCAGCTTGTCGGCAGGGCCTAACTATGGCTACACCTTC
NA	TRBV7-9	few	TRBJ2-7	CASSSCDSQSFSCEQYF	TGTGCCAGCAGCTCGTGCGATTCCCAGTCCTTCTCCTGCGAGCAGTACTTC
NA	TRBV5-6	NA	TRBJ2-5	CASSLEAGSETQYF	TGTGCCAGCAGCTTGGAAGCAGGGTCGGAGACCCAGTACTTC
NA	TRBV7-2	few	TRBJ2-7	CASSLRQPSYEQYF	TGTGCCAGCAGCTTGAGACAACCCTCCTACGAGCAGTACTTC
TRBD1	TRBV4-3	once	TRBJ2-5	CPSSQTQTGEVETQYF	TGCCCCAGCAGCCAGACCCAGACAGGGGAGGTCGAGACCCAGTACTTC
NA	TRBV10-3	NA	TRBJ1-1	CAISEATEAFF	TGTGCCATCAGTGAAGCCACTGAAGCTTTCTTT
NA	TRBV20-1	once	TRBJ2-3	CSARPGGPTDTQYF	TGCAGTGCTAGACCCGGGGGGCCCACAGATACGCAGTATTTT
NA	TRBV27	few	TRBJ2-7	CASSLSIEGVHEQYF	TGTGCCAGCAGTTTATCCATTGAGGGAGTCCACGAGCAGTACTTC